This T cell receptor (beta chain) stems from a study of CD8 T cells in ankylosing spondylitis. General study results and limits: Blood of patients with ankylosing spondylitis appeared to be characterized by a TCR beta motif of eight highly homologous variants. In ankylosing spondylitis patients, matched synovial fluid reportedly showed significant enrichment of disease-linked clones. A number of the motif variants had already been described in reactive arthritis synovial fluid and blood.

Each CDR3 protein gets one entry after TCRdb re-called the 5' RACE reads with MiXCR. The sample carries around 770,000 distinct CDR3 sequences, 19% recorded once. Germline V gives CDR1 MNHEY, CDR2 SMNVEV (reference sequence). V shed 4 bases, J shed 0 bases, and the junction held 5 bases outside the gene matches. CDR3 size: 16 residues. Concerning this clonotype itself: Its antigen is not known.

The origin of this receptor is a male donor with ankylosing spondylitis. Sequencing used blood, either unsorted or a sorted T cell fraction (not recorded which). V and J are TRBV27 and TRBJ2-1; 8 bases fit TRBD2. CDR3 sequence reads: CASSSSGYSSYNEQFF. For the CDR3, the DNA is TGTGCCAGCAGTTCTAGCGGGTACAGCTCCTACAATGAGCAGTTCTTC.